Each of the 32 T cell receptor beta chains below was sequenced from the same sample in a study of T cells in localized non-small cell lung cancer. Repertoires were generated with immunoSEQ multiplex PCR, while TCRdb's copy carries only in-frame clones and drops some. The profile shows approximately 9,000 clones, 90% to 95% of them singletons. This material consisted of peripheral blood, taken before any cancer treatment. These receptors were obtained from a woman aged 35-70 years with stage I squamous cell lung carcinoma.

This clone was seen a handful of times. The V gene is TRBV7-9, the J gene TRBJ1-5; D gene ambiguous. Germline V gene data show CDR1 as SEHNR and CDR2 as FQNEAQ (reference sequence). Trimming pared 0 bases from V and 4 bases from J, leaving 1 base between. The CDR3 loop spans 12 amino acids. The CDR3 is CASSLANQPQHF. The CDR3 bases are TGTGCCAGCAGCTTAGCTAATCAGCCCCAGCATTTT.

The chain has TRBV14 and TRBJ1-2; D ambiguous. The CDR3 contains 21 residues. Germline V gives CDR1 SGHDN, CDR2 FVKESK. V was shortened by 2 bases and J by 1 base, with 29 bases between the two germline ends. This CDR3 reads CASSQSPGLGGLRDFNYGYTF. CDR3 coding DNA: TGTGCCAGCAGCCAATCCCCCGGATTGGGCGGGTTACGCGACTTTAACTATGGCTACACCTTC.

The rearrangement uses TRBV4-1 and TRBJ1-1; D may be TRBD1 (6 bases). Germline V lookup: CDR1 MGHRA, CDR2 YSYEKL. Trimming removed 3 bases at V and 7 bases at J, with 24 bases between. The CDR3 covers 17 residues. The CDR3 loop reads CASSHGVGTPNAVEAFF. In DNA form, the CDR3 reads TGCGCCAGCAGCCATGGAGTCGGGACACCTAATGCGGTTGAAGCTTTCTTT.

A single count supports this clone. The CDR3 DNA sequence: TGTGCCTGGAGTACACCAGGGGGAATGGACGAGCAGTACTTC. Translation: CAWSTPGGMDEQYF. The J gene is TRBJ2-7, the V gene TRBV30; 7 bases fit TRBD1. This CDR3 contains 14 residues. Germline V gene sequence: CDR1 GTSNPN, CDR2 SVGIG (reference sequence). Trimming cost V 2 bases and J 5 bases; bases outside gene matches: 9.

This clone was counted a single time. This sequence joins TRBV11-2 and TRBJ2-7, with D uncertain. CDR3 length equals 13 residues. Germline V lookup: CDR1 SGHAT, CDR2 FQNNGV. Trimming took 5 bases from V and 6 from J, leaving 14 bases between them. The CDR3 region is CASSKAGSGEQYF. The CDR3 DNA reads as TGTGCCAGCAGCAAGGCTGGGTCTGGCGAGCAGTACTTC.

V gene TRBV2 combines with J gene TRBJ1-2; 11 bases agree with TRBD1. V dropped 6 bases and J dropped 3; count of bases not matched to a gene: 6. Germline assignment: CDR1 SNHLY and CDR2 FYNNEI. This CDR3 region has 15 residues. DNA of the CDR3: TGTGCCAGCAGCGGACCGGGACAGGGGGACTATGGCTACACCTTC. Translating it yields CASSGPGQGDYGYTF.

The rearrangement joins TRBV27 to TRBJ2-6, with D perhaps given as TRBD1 or TRBD2 (5 bases each). Germline V gene lookup returns CDR1 MNHEY and CDR2 SMNVEV (reference sequence). Trimming cost V 1 base and J 0 bases, with 16 bases left between them. This CDR3 contains 19 residues. CDR3 region: CASSLLGDFSPSGANVLTF. The CDR3 DNA reads TGTGCCAGCAGTTTATTGGGGGATTTCTCACCCTCTGGGGCCAACGTCCTGACTTTC.

The V gene is TRBV10-2, the J gene TRBJ1-1, with D hard to call. The V end lost 6 bases, the J end lost 1 base, and 15 bases lay between the germline ends. The CDR3 has 15 amino acids. Looked up from germline, CDR1 is WSHSY and CDR2 is SAAADI. The CDR3 spells CASRDTPPWNTEAFF. CDR3 in DNA: TGCGCCAGCAGGGATACCCCGCCGTGGAACACTGAAGCTTTCTTT.

V is TRBV4-1 and J is TRBJ1-2; 9 bases are shared with TRBD1. CDR3 size: 17 residues. CDR1 and CDR2 from the germline V gene are MGHRA and YSYEKL. The ends lost 2 bases at V and 7 bases at J; junction bases unmatched: 14. The CDR3 sequence: CASSQNLAPTGGGGYTF. CDR3 sequence (DNA): TGCGCCAGCAGCCAAAACCTCGCTCCAACAGGGGGCGGTGGCTACACCTTC.

The chain couples TRBV6-1 to TRBJ2-2; a possible D gene is TRBD1 (6 bases). CDR1 is MNHNS, CDR2 SASEGT, per germline. The germline V and J ends were trimmed by 3 bases and 4 bases, with 15 bases remaining between them. This CDR3 is built from 16 residues. CDR3 protein: CASSERQAAVTGELFF. As DNA, the CDR3 is TGTGCCAGCAGTGAGAGACAGGCCGCTGTCACCGGGGAGCTGTTTTTT.

This rearrangement joins TRBV7-9 to TRBJ1-1, with D maybe TRBD1 (5 bases). There are 15 residues in the CDR3. Deletions cut 5 bases from V and 0 bases from J, with 13 bases between. CDR1 SEHNR and CDR2 FQNEAQ come from the germline V gene (reference sequence). The CDR3 nucleotides read TGTGCCAGCAGCCTTTGGGGCCTAATGAACACTGAAGCTTTCTTT. Its translation is CASSLWGLMNTEAFF. Full variable domain (remainder filled in from reference TRBV7-9 and TRBJ1-1): DTGVSQNPRHKITKRGQNVTFRCDPISEHNRLYWYRQTLGQGPEFLTYFQNEAQLEKSRLLSDRFSAERPKGSFSTLEIQRTEQGDSAMYLCASSLWGLMNTEAFFGQGTRLTVV.

The chain couples TRBV4-2 to TRBJ2-2; D unclear. The CDR3 totals 13 residues. Germline values: CDR1 LGHNA, CDR2 YNFKEQ. V dropped 0 bases and J dropped 13 bases, with 12 bases sitting between them. In DNA form, the CDR3 reads TGTGCCAGCAGCCAAGATCACGCCAAAACGCTGTTTTTT. Amino acids: CASSQDHAKTLFF.

This chain connects TRBV7-3 to TRBJ2-1; no definite D call. The CDR3 totals 14 residues. Per germline, CDR1 SGHTA and CDR2 FQGTGA. Deletions cut 5 bases from V and 4 bases from J, with 12 bases between. The DNA for the CDR3 is TGTGCCAGCAGCCCCTTAGGCGGATACAATGAGCAGTTCTTC. Protein product: CASSPLGGYNEQFF.

V gene TRBV5-1 combines with J gene TRBJ2-5; 11 nucleotides agree with TRBD2. CDR1 is SGHRS, CDR2 YFSETQ, per germline. This CDR3 is built from 16 residues. Losses at the gene ends were 0 bases for V and 0 bases for J; bases not matched to a gene: 1. The CDR3 loop is CASSLGLAGHQETQYF. The CDR3 DNA follows: TGCGCCAGCAGCTTGGGACTAGCGGGACACCAAGAGACCCAGTACTTC.

The chain couples TRBV7-6 to TRBJ2-1, with D possibly TRBD1 on 6 matching bases. Looked up from germline, CDR1 is SGHVS and CDR2 is FNYEAQ. There are 16 residues in the CDR3. Trimming shortened V by 4 bases and J by 4 bases, and 17 bases separated the two germline ends. The CDR3 DNA reads as TGTGCCAGCAGCTCACTGACAGGAGGCCATTACAATGAGCAGTTCTTC. Translation gives CASSSLTGGHYNEQFF. The complete variable domain, with remaining parts taken from reference TRBV7-6 and TRBJ2-1, reads GAGVSQSPRYKVTKRGQDVALRCDPISGHVSLYWYRQALGQGPEFLTYFNYEAQQDKSGLPNDRFSAERPEGSISTLTIQRTEQRDSAMYRCASSSLTGGHYNEQFFGPGTRLTVL.

V gene TRBV20-1 combines with J gene TRBJ2-5, with D tentatively TRBD2 (5 bases). The CDR3 covers 11 residues. Per the germline V gene, CDR1 is DFQATT and CDR2 is SNEGSKA (reference sequence). Trimming pared 4 bases from V and 3 bases from J, leaving 6 bases between. This CDR3 reads CSAISEETQYF. The CDR3 DNA follows: TGCAGTGCTATTAGCGAAGAGACCCAGTACTTC.

The chain carries TRBV2 and TRBJ2-5; 9 nucleotides agree with TRBD2. The CDR3 consists of 14 residues. The junction had 7 bases not matched to a gene; V was cut back by 6 bases and J by 5 bases. Germline CDR1 SNHLY, CDR2 FYNNEI. CDR3 region: CASRGGTSFETQYF. In nucleotides, the CDR3 is TGTGCCAGCAGGGGCGGGACTAGCTTCGAGACCCAGTACTTC.

The CDR3, as DNA: TGTGCCAGTAGTGGAACAGGGGGGAACCTCTATGGCTACACCTTC. Protein sequence: CASSGTGGNLYGYTF. The chain uses TRBV19 and TRBJ1-2; 8 bases are a match to TRBD1. This CDR3 is built from 15 residues. V shed 5 bases and J 4 bases; nucleotides not matched to a gene: 9. Germline V CDR1 and CDR2: LNHDA, SQIVND (reference sequence).

The chain employs TRBV7-9 and TRBJ1-2; a possible D gene is TRBD1 (5 bases). CDR3 length: 14 residues. V shed 6 bases and J shed 8 bases, with 19 bases lying between them. From germline, CDR1 is SEHNR and CDR2 FQNEAQ (reference sequence). For the CDR3, the DNA is TGTGCCAGCAGAATTAGTGATAGGAGGGGCGGCTACACCTTC. Amino acid sequence: CASRISDRRGGYTF.

The CDR3 DNA reads as TGTGCCAGCAGCCCCGGGACAACCAGCCGAACATACGAGCAGTACTTC. Translated: CASSPGTTSRTYEQYF. The chain carries TRBV11-2 and TRBJ2-7; a possible D gene is TRBD1 (6 bases). CDR3 length: 16 amino acids. The V end was cut by 5 bases, the J end by 4 bases, with 21 bases between. Germline V gene lookup returns CDR1 SGHAT and CDR2 FQNNGV. The variable domain in full, with the rest retrieved from reference TRBV11-2 and TRBJ2-7, is EAGVAQSPRYKIIEKRQSVAFWCNPISGHATLYWYQQILGQGPKLLIQFQNNGVVDDSQLPKDRFSAERLKGVDSTLKIQPAKLEDSAVYLCASSPGTTSRTYEQYFGPGTRLTVT.

V gene TRBV7-8 combines with J gene TRBJ1-2, with a tentative D call TRBD1 (5 bases). Germline lookup yields CDR1 SGHVS and CDR2 FQNEAQ. Between the trimmed V and J ends, which lost 4 bases and 6 bases, there was a span of 18 bases. The CDR3 covers 15 residues. The CDR3 region has the DNA TGTGCCAGCAGCTCCCTTAACCAGGGACCTGATGGCTACACCTTC. This sequence encodes CASSSLNQGPDGYTF.

The rearrangement joins TRBV2 to TRBJ1-4; tentative D call: TRBD1 (5 bases). V lost 5 bases, J lost 7 bases, and 17 bases lay in between. The CDR3 has 15 residues. CDR1 SNHLY and CDR2 FYNNEI come from the germline V gene. The CDR3, as DNA: TGTGCCAGCAGTACTCAGGGTCCATTAGGTGAAAAACTGTTTTTT. It encodes CASSTQGPLGEKLFF. The whole variable domain, remainder taken from reference TRBV2 and TRBJ1-4, is EPEVTQTPSHQVTQMGQEVILRCVPISNHLYFYWYRQILGQKVEFLVSFYNNEISEKSEIFDDQFSVERPDGSNFTLKIRSTKLEDSAMYFCASSTQGPLGEKLFFGSGTQLSVL.

This sequence joins TRBV30 and TRBJ1-4; possibly TRBD1 for D (5 bases). CDR3 size: 13 residues. From germline, CDR1 is GTSNPN and CDR2 SVGIG (reference sequence). Trimming pared 2 bases from V and 5 bases from J, leaving 9 bases between. The CDR3 DNA reads as TGTGCCTGGAGTTTAGGGGTGAATGAAAAACTGTTTTTT. Translating gives CAWSLGVNEKLFF. Supplemented by reference TRBV30 and TRBJ1-4, the full variable domain reads SQTIHQWPATLVQPVGSPLSLECTVEGTSNPNLYWYRQAAGRGLQLLFYSVGIGQISSEVPQNLSASRPQDRQFILSSKKLLLSDSGFYLCAWSLGVNEKLFFGSGTQLSVL.

The chain is built from TRBV4-1 and TRBJ2-1; maybe TRBD2 (6 bases). V lost 5 bases and J lost 1, with 21 bases in between. The CDR3 covers 18 residues. Germline loops: CDR1 MGHRA, CDR2 YSYEKL. CDR3 in DNA: TGCGCCAGCAGCTTCAGGGCGGCGGGGAAGGGTTCCTACAATGAGCAGTTCTTC. It yields the protein CASSFRAAGKGSYNEQFF.

A single count supports this clone. This chain links TRBV12-5 with TRBJ1-3; possibly TRBD1 for D (6 bases). CDR3 length: 17 amino acids. Germline values: CDR1 LGHNT, CDR2 FRNRAP. V lost 7 bases, J lost 0 bases, and 19 bases lay in between. CDR3 amino acids: CASASATGSYSGNTIYF. In DNA, the CDR3 is TGTGCTAGTGCTTCAGCGACAGGCTCGTACTCTGGAAACACCATATATTTT.

This clone appeared once. This sequence joins TRBV30 and TRBJ1-2; no reliable D call. Germline V gene sequence: CDR1 GTSNPN, CDR2 SVGIG (reference sequence). There are 14 residues in the CDR3. V shed 5 bases and J shed 4 bases, with 17 bases lying between them. The CDR3 nucleotides read TGTGCCTGGCGCCCCCCGGGAGATCTCTATGGCTACACCTTC. Encoded protein: CAWRPPGDLYGYTF.

The chain links TRBV6-1 to TRBJ2-3; TRBD2 matches at 8 bases. After removal of 4 bases from V and 5 bases from J, the junction contained 11 bases not matched to a gene. The CDR3 consists of 16 residues. Germline CDR1 is MNHNS and CDR2 is SASEGT. The CDR3 region is CASSAAPGLVGDTQYF. Here the CDR3 DNA reads TGTGCCAGCAGTGCCGCCCCGGGACTAGTAGGAGATACGCAGTATTTT.

The V gene is TRBV11-2, the J gene TRBJ2-1; D is uncertain. V was clipped by 2 bases and J by 7 bases, with 12 bases between them. There are 14 residues in the CDR3. Germline assignment: CDR1 SGHAT and CDR2 FQNNGV. The CDR3 region is CASSLTTVINEQFF. The CDR3 DNA reads as TGTGCCAGCAGCTTAACGACTGTCATTAATGAGCAGTTCTTC.

The chain carries TRBV2 and TRBJ1-1, with a weak D call TRBD1 (5 bases). The V end was cut by 4 bases, the J end by 5 bases, with 14 bases between. Germline loops: CDR1 SNHLY, CDR2 FYNNEI. This CDR3 has 14 amino acids. The CDR3 spells CASSAEGVGTEAFF. In DNA, the CDR3 is TGTGCCAGCAGTGCCGAAGGGGTTGGGACTGAAGCTTTCTTT.

The chain couples TRBV6-1 to TRBJ1-2, with D unresolved. The V end was cut by 5 bases, the J end by 1 base, with 8 bases between. CDR1 is MNHNS, CDR2 SASEGT, per germline. The CDR3 consists of 13 residues. CDR3 loop: CASSQRVNYGYTF. The CDR3, as DNA: TGTGCCAGCAGTCAACGGGTTAACTATGGCTACACCTTC.

This clone was seen just once. The J gene is TRBJ1-1, the V gene TRBV20-1; the D is unclear. Germline values: CDR1 DFQATT, CDR2 SNEGSKA (reference sequence). This CDR3 contains 11 residues. V was clipped by 3 bases and J by 11 bases, with 13 bases between them. The CDR3 region has the DNA TGCAGTGCTAGTAGCGGACTGGGGGCTTTCTTT. It codes for CSASSGLGAFF.

The J gene is TRBJ2-3, the V gene TRBV9, with 7 bases lining up with TRBD2. CDR1 and CDR2 from the germline V gene are SGDLS and YYNGEE. The CDR3 spans 13 residues. V was pared by 6 bases and J by 2 bases, with 3 bases of the junction left unmatched. CDR3 loop: CASTLADTDTQYF. The CDR3 DNA reads as TGTGCCAGCACTCTAGCGGACACAGATACGCAGTATTTT.